This T cell receptor (beta chain) was captured by sequencing in a study of human thymus T cells. Findings of the study overall: Within thymic and blood repertoires, V and J gene usage appeared to be biased. Thymic repertoires of unrelated individuals were reported in related research to overlap highly.

Clones were sequenced by immunoSEQ multiplex PCR, and TCRdb holds only the in-frame ones, with some missing. The sample yields tens of thousands of clones, 96% seen once. Germline V CDR1 and CDR2: SGHRS, YFSETQ. Trimming removed 4 bases at V and 0 bases at J, with 14 bases between. The CDR3 has 15 residues. The study used thymus tissue resected during corrective heart surgery. Donor material was obtained from healthy Finnish infants undergoing corrective surgery for congenital heart defects. A note on this clone: The antigen remains undetermined.

This chain links TRBV5-1 with TRBJ2-7; TRBD1 might be the D (6 bases). This clonotype was obtained from a boy less than two years old with a congenital heart defect but otherwise immunologically healthy. The sample comprised thymus tissue. The CDR3 DNA follows: TGCGCCAGCAGCCTCGGTAGGACAGTCTCCTACGAGCAGTACTTC. Translating it yields CASSLGRTVSYEQYF.